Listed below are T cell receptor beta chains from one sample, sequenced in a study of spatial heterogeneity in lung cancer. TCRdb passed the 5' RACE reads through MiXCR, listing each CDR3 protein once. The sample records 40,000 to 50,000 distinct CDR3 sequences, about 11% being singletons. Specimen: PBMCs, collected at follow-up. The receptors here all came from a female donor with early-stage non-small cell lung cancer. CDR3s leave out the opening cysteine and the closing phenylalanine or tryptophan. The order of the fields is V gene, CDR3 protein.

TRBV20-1 SARRGSQNTEAF
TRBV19 ASSRGGVTPH
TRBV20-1 SASGGFYEQY
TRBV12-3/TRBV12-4 ASSLVLAGGEQF
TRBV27 ASSFRGGNLPGEQY
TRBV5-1 ASSLGGRTGELF
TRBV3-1 ASSQDGNRRGYT
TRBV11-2 ASSLPGGDEQY
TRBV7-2 ASSLGPAAGPEAF
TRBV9 ASSPDRFANYGYT
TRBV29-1 SVPKPSTDTQY
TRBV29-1 SVERMEGPLRREGTEAF
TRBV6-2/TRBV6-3 ASTQRVGGETQY
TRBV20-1 SARDRGAHKRNEQF
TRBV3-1 ASSQVQGGSPLH
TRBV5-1 ASSSRDTFQETQY
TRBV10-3 AISKQSGGSTDTQY
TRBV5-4 ASRILDTQY
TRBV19 ASQSNYGYT
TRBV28 ASSLLVNSYEQY
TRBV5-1 ASSFEEETQY
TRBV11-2 ASSEAGAANEQF
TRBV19 ASSKGRAHEQY
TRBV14 ASSYGQGRDGYT
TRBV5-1 ASSTPDRGDYGYT
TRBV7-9 ASSLARTAYNEQF
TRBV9 ASSVAGSTDTQY
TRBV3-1 ASSQGLQGAGEQY
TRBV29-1 SAREGQETQY
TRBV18 ASSETQQETQY
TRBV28 ASRKPSGGGETQY
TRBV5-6 ASSLGDGPYEQY
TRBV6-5 ASSYSPNGGHETQY
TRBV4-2 ASSQSPIQQGGTDTQY
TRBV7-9 ASRPPYRADTKELF
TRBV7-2 ASSSAPGPGLMDEQF
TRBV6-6 ASGWISVSGNTIY